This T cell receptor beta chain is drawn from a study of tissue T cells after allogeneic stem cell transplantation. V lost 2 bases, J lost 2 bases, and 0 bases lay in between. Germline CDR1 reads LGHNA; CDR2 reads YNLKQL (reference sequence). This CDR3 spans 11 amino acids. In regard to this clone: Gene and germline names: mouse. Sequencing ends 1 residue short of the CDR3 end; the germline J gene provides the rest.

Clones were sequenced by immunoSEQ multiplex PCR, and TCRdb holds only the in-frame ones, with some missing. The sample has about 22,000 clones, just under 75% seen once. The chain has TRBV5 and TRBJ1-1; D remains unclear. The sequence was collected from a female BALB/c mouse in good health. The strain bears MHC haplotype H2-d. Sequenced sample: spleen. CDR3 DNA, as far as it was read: TGTGCCAGCAGCCAAAACACAGAAGTCTTC. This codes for CASSQNTEVF. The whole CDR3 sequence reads CASSQNTEVFF.